Below, one T cell receptor (beta chain) is given with its context. The data derive from a study of shared clonotypes between healthy human individuals. The method was immunoSEQ multiplex PCR; TCRdb's version includes in-frame clones alone and lacks a portion of them. The table has about 700,000 clones, roughly nine tenths seen once. The naive CD8 fraction comprised CD45RO-negative cells positively selected for CCR7 and excluded terminally differentiated effector memory CD45RA+ cells. V lost 6 bases, J lost 0 bases, and 7 bases lay in between. CDR3 length equals 13 residues. Germline V gene lookup returns CDR1 MNHEY and CDR2 SMNVEV (reference sequence).

The chain couples TRBV27 to TRBJ2-3, with D possibly being TRBD1 (6 bases). The sample taken for sequencing was naive CD8+ T cells sorted from blood. This receptor was identified in a man aged 25-45 years in good health. The CDR3 spells CASRGHSTDTQYF. The CDR3 bases are TGTGCCAGCAGGGGACACAGCACAGATACGCAGTATTTT.